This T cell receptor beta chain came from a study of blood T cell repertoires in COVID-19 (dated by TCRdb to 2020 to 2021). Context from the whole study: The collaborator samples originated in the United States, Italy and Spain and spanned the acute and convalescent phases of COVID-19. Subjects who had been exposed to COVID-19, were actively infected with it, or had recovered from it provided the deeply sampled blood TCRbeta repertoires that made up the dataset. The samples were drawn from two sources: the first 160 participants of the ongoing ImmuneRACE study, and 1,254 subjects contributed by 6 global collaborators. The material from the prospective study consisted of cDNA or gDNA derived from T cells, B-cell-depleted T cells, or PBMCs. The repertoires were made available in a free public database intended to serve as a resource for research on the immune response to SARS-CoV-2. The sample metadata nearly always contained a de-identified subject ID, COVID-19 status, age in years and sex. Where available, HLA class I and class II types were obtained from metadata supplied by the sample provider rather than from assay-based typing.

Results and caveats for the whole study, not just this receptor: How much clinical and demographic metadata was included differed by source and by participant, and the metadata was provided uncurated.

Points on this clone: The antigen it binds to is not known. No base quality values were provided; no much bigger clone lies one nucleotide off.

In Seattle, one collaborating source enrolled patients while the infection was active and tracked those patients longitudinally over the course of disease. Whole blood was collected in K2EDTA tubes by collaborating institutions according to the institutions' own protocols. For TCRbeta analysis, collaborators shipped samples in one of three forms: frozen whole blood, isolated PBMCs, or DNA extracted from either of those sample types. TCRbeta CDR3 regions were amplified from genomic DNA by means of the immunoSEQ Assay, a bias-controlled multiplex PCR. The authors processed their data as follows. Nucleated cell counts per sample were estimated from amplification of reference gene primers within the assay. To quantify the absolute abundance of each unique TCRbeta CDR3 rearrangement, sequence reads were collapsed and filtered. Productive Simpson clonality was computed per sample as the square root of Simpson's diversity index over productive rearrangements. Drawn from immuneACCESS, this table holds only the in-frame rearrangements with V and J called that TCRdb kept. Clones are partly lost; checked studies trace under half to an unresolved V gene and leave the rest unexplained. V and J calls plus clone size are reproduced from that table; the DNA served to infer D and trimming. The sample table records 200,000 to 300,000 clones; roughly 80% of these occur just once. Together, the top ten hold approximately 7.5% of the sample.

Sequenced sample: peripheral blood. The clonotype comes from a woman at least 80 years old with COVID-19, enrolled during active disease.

At the DNA level, the sequence is TGTGCCAGCAGTGCTCTTTCGGGGGGGAGAGCTGAAGCTTTCTTT. This encodes CASSALSGGRAEAFF. This chain is built from TRBV6-2 or TRBV6-3 and TRBJ1-1; perhaps TRBD1 is the D gene, with 5 bases matching. For CDR1 and CDR2, the germline V gene lists MNHEY and SVGEGT. At the junction V is shortened by 5 bases and J by 6 bases, with 19 bases in between. CDR3 length: 15 amino acids, cysteine to phenylalanine. The DNA shown is the 45-base CDR3, in frame from base 1.